One and the same sample provided the 21 T cell receptor beta chains below, sequenced in a study of blood T cell repertoires in COVID-19. This table comes from immunoSEQ multiplex PCR, and its TCRdb copy is limited to in-frame clones, with some not included. The sample lists about 210,000 clones; over 75% were seen once. The sample consisted of peripheral blood. These receptors were collected from a woman aged 40 to 49 with acute or convalescent COVID-19.

The V gene is TRBV9, the J gene TRBJ1-5; D call uncertain. CDR3 length: 15 amino acids. CDR1 and CDR2 (germline): SGDLS, YYNGEE. The V and J ends lost 0 bases and 5 bases respectively, with 12 bases between them. The CDR3, as DNA: TGTGCCAGCAGCGTAGGCGGGTATCAGGATCAGCCCCAGCATTTT. Translation gives CASSVGGYQDQPQHF.

V and J are TRBV24-1 and TRBJ1-1; TRBD1 matches at 7 bases. The CDR3 covers 14 residues. From germline, CDR1 is KGHDR and CDR2 SFDVKD. J lost 7 bases, V lost 0 bases, and 4 bases had no gene match. CDR3 DNA sequence: TGTGCCACCAGTGATTTGGACAGGGAGCATGAAGCTTTCTTT. Translation: CATSDLDREHEAFF.

The chain employs TRBV3-1 (or the pseudogene TRBV3-2) and TRBJ2-5; 11 nucleotides align to TRBD2. With 4 bases clipped from V and 1 base from J, the junction kept 5 bases outside the gene matches. The CDR3 covers 16 residues. CDR1 is LGHDT, CDR2 YNNKEL, per germline (reference sequence). CDR3: CASSRTGTSGQETQYF. The CDR3 DNA reads as TGTGCCAGCAGCCGCACTGGGACTAGCGGCCAAGAGACCCAGTACTTC.

This clone was seen only once. The genes are TRBV7-2 and TRBJ1-2; tentatively, D is TRBD1 (6 bases). The V end was cut by 5 bases, the J end by 2 bases, with 9 bases between. The CDR3 loop spans 13 amino acids. CDR1 is SGHTA and CDR2 is FQGNSA in the germline V gene. The CDR3 nucleotides read TGTGCCAGCAGCCTACAGGGAAACTATGGCTACACCTTC. Protein: CASSLQGNYGYTF. The variable domain in full, with the rest retrieved from reference TRBV7-2 and TRBJ1-2, is GAGVSQSPSNKVTEKGKDVELRCDPISGHTALYWYRQSLGQGLEFLIYFQGNSAPDKSGLPSDRFSAERTGGSVSTLTIQRTQQEDSAVYLCASSLQGNYGYTFGSGTRLTVV.

This clone was observed a few times. This chain links TRBV3-1 (or the pseudogene TRBV3-2) with TRBJ1-1; 9 bases agree with TRBD1. The germline V gene encodes CDR1 LGHDT and CDR2 YNNKEL (reference sequence). There are 13 residues in the CDR3. The trim removed 2 bases at V and 10 bases at J, leaving 5 bases unmatched. The DNA for the CDR3 is TGTGCCAGCAGCCAACCACAGGGGGCGCGAGCTTTCTTT. Amino acids: CASSQPQGARAFF.

This clone occurred once. The chain is built from TRBV5-1 and TRBJ1-4; D gene ambiguous. Germline lookup yields CDR1 SGHRS and CDR2 YFSETQ. The V and J ends lost 1 base and 10 bases respectively, with 17 bases between them. The CDR3 is made up of 15 amino acids. Here the CDR3 reads CASSLWVALPRKLFF. As DNA, the CDR3 is TGCGCCAGCAGCTTGTGGGTAGCTCTACCCCGAAAACTGTTTTTT. The entire variable domain, with the rest obtained from reference TRBV5-1 and TRBJ1-4, is as follows: KAGVTQTPRYLIKTRGQQVTLSCSPISGHRSVSWYQQTPGQGLQFLFEYFSETQRNKGNFPGRFSGRQFSNSRSEMNVSTLELGDSALYLCASSLWVALPRKLFFGSGTQLSVL.

The J gene is TRBJ2-2, the V gene TRBV6-5; 7 positions agree with TRBD1. Germline CDR1 and CDR2: MNHEY and SVGAGI. V was clipped by 7 bases and J by 5 bases; unmatched bases: 1. This CDR3 comprises 12 residues. The DNA for the CDR3 is TGTGCCAGCAAACAGGGGACCGGGGAGCTGTTTTTT. It specifies CASKQGTGELFF.

This chain joins TRBV5-1 and TRBJ1-2; 7 bases match TRBD1. This CDR3 region has 14 residues. The junction had 6 bases not matched to a gene; V was cut back by 0 bases and J by 7 bases. Germline lookup yields CDR1 SGHRS and CDR2 YFSETQ. The CDR3 DNA follows: TGCGCCAGCAGCTTGGGACAGGGACCAGCTGGCTACACCTTC. Translating gives CASSLGQGPAGYTF.

V and J are TRBV19 and TRBJ1-1; no clear D gene. Germline values: CDR1 LNHDA, CDR2 SQIVND (reference sequence). Trimming cost V 3 bases and J 1 base, with 9 bases left between them. The CDR3 is made up of 14 amino acids. The CDR3 here is CASSIPYTNTEAFF. The CDR3, as DNA: TGTGCCAGTAGTATCCCTTACACGAACACTGAAGCTTTCTTT.

The chain has TRBV7-9 and TRBJ2-5; a possible D gene is TRBD1 (6 bases). Trimming removed 5 bases at V and 7 bases at J, with 14 bases between. The CDR3 has 13 amino acids. Germline-derived CDR1 and CDR2 are SEHNR and FQNEAQ (reference sequence). The CDR3 loop is CASSPGLGATQYF. As DNA, the CDR3 is TGTGCCAGCAGCCCAGGGTTGGGGGCGACCCAGTACTTC.

This chain connects TRBV24-1 to TRBJ1-1; the D is unclear. Trimming pared 8 bases from V and 1 base from J, leaving 10 bases between. This CDR3 contains 13 residues. Germline V lookup: CDR1 KGHDR, CDR2 SFDVKD. CDR3 nucleotide sequence: TGTGCCACCATGAAGACTGAGAACACTGAAGCTTTCTTT. Translation: CATMKTENTEAFF.

The chain carries TRBV18 and TRBJ1-1, with D perhaps matching TRBD1 (5 bases). This CDR3 spans 19 amino acids. The germline gives CDR1 KGHSH, CDR2 LQKENI. Trimming stripped 3 bases from V and 4 bases from J, with 27 bases between. For the CDR3, the DNA is TGTGCCAGCTCACCCCTACTGGGAGGCGGTCCCAGAGGGGTCACTGAAGCTTTCTTT. Protein: CASSPLLGGGPRGVTEAFF.

The gene calls are TRBV3-1 (or the pseudogene TRBV3-2) and TRBJ1-1; D ambiguous. The V gene lost 6 bases and the J gene lost 4 bases, with 9 bases spanning the gap. The CDR3 extends over 12 amino acids. Germline V CDR1 and CDR2: LGHDT, YNNKEL (reference sequence). CDR3 sequence reads: CASSPTPTEAFF. The CDR3, as DNA: TGTGCCAGCAGTCCTACCCCCACTGAAGCTTTCTTT.

The chain links TRBV11-2 to TRBJ2-5; 7 nucleotides align to TRBD2. Germline-derived CDR1 and CDR2 are SGHAT and FQNNGV. The CDR3 is 16 amino acids. Trimming at V came to 3 bases and at J to 1 base, leaving 8 bases not matched to a gene. The CDR3 here is CASSFQAGRTQETQYF. The DNA of the CDR3 is TGTGCCAGCAGCTTCCAAGCGGGACGCACCCAAGAGACCCAGTACTTC.

The chain uses TRBV5-1 and TRBJ1-2; 8 bases agree with TRBD1. The V gene end was trimmed by 4 bases and the J gene end by 3 bases; junction bases not matched to a gene: 8. In germline, CDR1 is SGHRS, CDR2 YFSETQ. The CDR3 contains 15 residues. The chain's CDR3 is CASSTGPGGDYGYTF. The CDR3 DNA reads TGCGCCAGCAGCACGGGTCCAGGGGGCGACTATGGCTACACCTTC.

This clone was observed a single time. The V and J genes are TRBV12-3 or TRBV12-4 and TRBJ1-2, with a tentative D call TRBD1 (5 bases). This CDR3 region has 12 residues. Trimming stripped 4 bases from V and 4 bases from J, with 7 bases between. The CDR3 sequence is CASSSDSYGYTF. The CDR3 DNA reads TGTGCCAGCAGTTCCGACAGCTATGGCTACACCTTC.

The CDR3 reads CASRDRNSPLHF. As DNA, the CDR3 is TGTGCCAGCCGGGACAGAAATTCACCCCTCCACTTT. The rearrangement uses TRBV2 and TRBJ1-6, with 7 bases identical to TRBD1. Germline V gene lookup returns CDR1 SNHLY and CDR2 FYNNEI. After removal of 8 bases from V and 7 bases from J, the junction contained 2 bases not matched to a gene. The CDR3 has 12 amino acids.

The chain links TRBV5-8 to TRBJ1-5, with D perhaps TRBD1 (5 bases). The germline V gene has CDR1 SGHTS and CDR2 YDEGEE. The V end lost 2 bases, the J end lost 5 bases, and 8 bases lay between the germline ends. This CDR3 contains 13 residues. The CDR3 spells CASSLDRDQPQHF. The CDR3 DNA reads as TGTGCCAGCAGCTTAGACAGAGATCAGCCCCAGCATTTT. The variable domain in full, completed from reference TRBV5-8 and TRBJ1-5, reads EAGVTQSPTHLIKTRGQQATLRCSPISGHTSVYWYQQALGLGLQFLLWYDEGEERNRGNFPPRFSGRQFPNYSSELNVNALELEDSALYLCASSLDRDQPQHFGDGTRLSIL.

The V call is TRBV12-5, the J call TRBJ1-1, with 8 bases lining up with TRBD1. Germline CDR1 is LGHNT and CDR2 is FRNRAP. Germline trimming cut 6 bases from V and 6 bases from J; bases unmatched to any gene: 9. The CDR3 is 14 residues long. The DNA of the CDR3 is TGTGCTAGTGGCCCGACAGGGGCCCCGCCTGAAGCTTTCTTT. It codes for CASGPTGAPPEAFF.

The V gene is TRBV3-1 (or the pseudogene TRBV3-2), the J gene TRBJ2-5; a weak D match, TRBD1 (6 bases). V lost 4 bases and J lost 3, with 18 bases in between. Germline CDR1 reads LGHDT; CDR2 reads YNNKEL (reference sequence). CDR3 length: 16 amino acids. The CDR3 is CASSPRWGPDEETQYF. The CDR3 DNA follows: TGTGCCAGCAGCCCCCGCTGGGGGCCCGACGAAGAGACCCAGTACTTC.

This rearrangement joins TRBV6-1 to TRBJ1-1; unclear D gene. Germline-derived CDR1 and CDR2 are MNHNS and SASEGT. V lost 0 bases and J lost 0, with 11 bases in between. There are 16 residues in the CDR3. CDR3 DNA sequence: TGTGCCAGCAGTGAAGCGTATTTGTCGGTGAACACTGAAGCTTTCTTT. Its protein product is CASSEAYLSVNTEAFF.